These 17 T cell receptor beta chains came from one sample sequenced in a study of cytomegalovirus exposure and HLA in healthy donors. In the PCR, 60 Vbeta and 13 Jbeta primers were used. Clones were sequenced by immunoSEQ multiplex PCR, and TCRdb holds only the in-frame ones, with some missing. The sample holds about 140,000 clones, around 75% seen once. The material sequenced was PBMCs. The receptors were gathered from a female donor in good health and CMV-seronegative.

V usage is TRBV30 and J usage is TRBJ1-1, with 7 nucleotides matching TRBD1. Looked up from germline, CDR1 is GTSNPN and CDR2 is SVGIG (reference sequence). This CDR3 spans 14 amino acids. V shed 1 base, J shed 2 bases, and the junction held 4 bases outside the gene matches. DNA for the CDR3: TGTGCCTGGAGTGGAAGACAGGGCAACACTGAAGCTTTCTTT. It yields the protein CAWSGRQGNTEAFF.

The chain joins TRBV29-1 to TRBJ1-1; D is unresolved. Germline V gene sequence: CDR1 SQVTM, CDR2 ANQGSEA. The CDR3 length is 13 residues. V lost 6 bases to trimming and J lost 0 bases, with 11 bases between them. CDR3: CSVRGNMNTEAFF. The CDR3 DNA reads as TGCAGCGTCCGAGGGAACATGAACACTGAAGCTTTCTTT.

The V and J genes are TRBV11-2 and TRBJ2-7; D is perhaps TRBD1 (8 bases). The CDR3 extends over 15 amino acids. Germline-derived CDR1 and CDR2 are SGHAT and FQNNGV. The ends were cut back, 2 bases at V and 7 bases at J, with 18 bases in the middle. CDR3 protein: CASSLTTGGRVEQYF. The CDR3 coding sequence is TGTGCCAGCAGCTTAACCACAGGGGGGAGGGTAGAGCAGTACTTC.

This clone is a singleton in its sample. This chain uses TRBV5-1 with TRBJ2-7; a weak D match, TRBD1 (5 bases). CDR3 length equals 13 residues. V dropped 4 bases and J dropped 2 bases, with 10 bases sitting between them. Germline CDR1 SGHRS, CDR2 YFSETQ. This chain's CDR3 is CASSEVGPYEQYF. The CDR3 DNA sequence: TGCGCCAGCAGCGAAGTGGGGCCCTACGAGCAGTACTTC.

The chain has TRBV28 and TRBJ1-4; D is undetermined. The CDR3 extends over 12 amino acids. V was pared by 2 bases and J by 12 bases, with 10 bases between. Germline lookup yields CDR1 MDHEN and CDR2 SYDVKM. The CDR3 nucleotides read TGTGCCAGCAGTTTAAGACTCCGGGAACTGTTTTTT. Translated: CASSLRLRELFF. The variable domain in full, with the rest retrieved from reference TRBV28 and TRBJ1-4, is DVKVTQSSRYLVKRTGEKVFLECVQDMDHENMFWYRQDPGLGLRLIYFSYDVKMKEKGDIPEGYSVSREKKERFSLILESASTNQTSMYLCASSLRLRELFFGSGTQLSVL.

This clone was detected a few times. As DNA, the CDR3 is TGTGCCAGCAGCTTGTCTCTCTACGAGCAGTACTTC. It translates to CASSLSLYEQYF. The chain carries TRBV5-6 and TRBJ2-7; D gene uncertain. V lost 1 base and J 3 bases, leaving 5 bases between the germline ends. Germline V gene data show CDR1 as SGHDT and CDR2 as YYEEEE. There are 12 residues in the CDR3.

About this clone: The germline gene is not matched at one end of the junction; a read error may be the cause. This chain links TRBV9 with TRBJ2-2; 14 nucleotides match TRBD2. CDR3 length equals 17 residues. Germline CDR1 is SGDLS and CDR2 is YYNGEE. CDR3 in DNA: TGTGTCAGCAGCCTCGGGACTAGCGGGAGAGGCACCGGGGAGCTGTTTTTT. Protein: CVSSLGTSGRGTGELFF. Looking up the rest from reference TRBV9 and TRBJ2-2 gives the full variable domain: DSGVTQTPKHLITATGQRVTLRCSPRSGDLSVYWYQQSLDQGLQFLIQYYNGEERAKGNILERFSAQQFPDLHSELNLSSLELGDSALYFCVSSLGTSGRGTGELFFGEGSRLTVL.

The chain is built from TRBV27 and TRBJ1-1, with D unresolved. The CDR3 has 14 amino acids. Trimming took 0 bases from V and 3 from J, leaving 8 bases between them. Germline CDR1 and CDR2: MNHEY and SMNVEV (reference sequence). The CDR3 loop is CASSLSIRDTEAFF. The CDR3, as DNA: TGTGCCAGCAGTTTATCAATTCGGGACACTGAAGCTTTCTTT.

CDR3 nucleotide sequence: TGTGCCAGCAGTGTAGTGATGGAGACCCAGTACTTC. It is translated as CASSVVMETQYF. The chain joins TRBV2 to TRBJ2-5, with unresolved D. The ends were cut back, 4 bases at V and 5 bases at J, with 8 bases in the middle. Germline lookup yields CDR1 SNHLY and CDR2 FYNNEI. The CDR3 totals 12 residues.

The J gene is TRBJ1-1, the V gene TRBV2; no clear D. Trimming stripped 2 bases from V and 7 bases from J, with 17 bases between. This CDR3 region has 15 residues. CDR1 and CDR2 (germline): SNHLY, FYNNEI. CDR3 amino acids: CASSESKVSSGEAFF. The DNA of the CDR3 is TGTGCCAGCAGTGAATCAAAGGTTTCGAGCGGTGAAGCTTTCTTT.

The chain employs TRBV15 and TRBJ1-1, with no clear D. Germline CDR1 and CDR2: LNHNV and YYDKDF (reference sequence). Deletions cut 0 bases from V and 0 bases from J, with 14 bases between. The CDR3 contains 17 residues. CDR3: CATSRDPYAGMNTEAFF. The CDR3 coding sequence is TGTGCCACCAGCAGAGATCCTTATGCGGGTATGAACACTGAAGCTTTCTTT.

This chain's CDR3 is CASRGSRGPMNTGELFF. In DNA, the CDR3 is TGTGCCAGCAGAGGCTCTAGGGGGCCGATGAACACCGGGGAGCTGTTTTTT. The genes are TRBV2 and TRBJ2-2; 7 bases align to TRBD1. CDR3 length equals 17 residues. CDR1 is SNHLY, CDR2 FYNNEI, per germline. The J segment lost 1 base and the V segment lost 6 bases, leaving 11 bases of the junction unmatched.

The gene calls are TRBV28 and TRBJ2-2, with D uncertain. The CDR3 loop spans 15 amino acids. Trimming took off 3 bases at V and 4 bases at J, with 12 bases between the two ends. Germline lookup yields CDR1 MDHEN and CDR2 SYDVKM. CDR3 in DNA: TGTGCCAGCAGTTTTGGCCATCGAGGCACCGGGGAGCTGTTTTTT. It yields the protein CASSFGHRGTGELFF. The whole variable domain, filled in from reference TRBV28 and TRBJ2-2, reads DVKVTQSSRYLVKRTGEKVFLECVQDMDHENMFWYRQDPGLGLRLIYFSYDVKMKEKGDIPEGYSVSREKKERFSLILESASTNQTSMYLCASSFGHRGTGELFFGEGSRLTVL.

This clone showed up just once. The rearrangement uses TRBV28 and TRBJ2-1; a possible D gene is TRBD2 (5 bases). Trimming took 3 bases from V and 5 from J, leaving 14 bases between them. This CDR3 region has 15 residues. Germline CDR1 and CDR2: MDHEN and SYDVKM. CDR3 region: CASSFFSIANNEQFF. As DNA, the CDR3 is TGTGCCAGCAGTTTCTTTTCGATAGCGAACAATGAGCAGTTCTTC.

The V gene is TRBV28, the J gene TRBJ2-1; 9 nucleotides line up with TRBD2. The CDR3 sequence is 13 residues long. J gave up 8 bases and V 5 bases, and 4 bases lay outside the gene matches. Per the germline V gene, CDR1 is MDHEN and CDR2 is SYDVKM. The CDR3 reads CASSRLAEDEQFF. The CDR3 bases are TGTGCCAGCAGTCGACTAGCGGAAGATGAGCAGTTCTTC.

This chain uses TRBV2 with TRBJ1-2, with 7 bases lining up with TRBD1. Germline V gene lookup returns CDR1 SNHLY and CDR2 FYNNEI. Trimming removed 3 bases from V and 2 bases from J; junction bases left unmatched: 6. This CDR3 is 15 amino acids long. Here the CDR3 reads CASSEEQGQNYGYTF. CDR3 nucleotide sequence: TGTGCCAGCAGTGAGGAACAGGGGCAGAACTATGGCTACACCTTC.

In DNA form, the CDR3 reads TGTGCCAGCAGCTCCGGGACAGGGGTTTTCCCCAATCAGCCCCAGCATTTT. This encodes CASSSGTGVFPNQPQHF. V gene TRBV27 combines with J gene TRBJ1-5; 10 nucleotides align to TRBD1. Germline lookup yields CDR1 MNHEY and CDR2 SMNVEV (reference sequence). This CDR3 is built from 17 residues. Germline trimming cut 6 bases from V and 3 bases from J; bases unmatched to any gene: 11.